The 16 T cell receptor beta chains in this list originate from one sample, sequenced in a study of T-cell reconstitution after alpha-beta-depleted transplantation in children. For TCRbeta, the library was prepared with unique molecular identifiers. TCRdb re-derived calls from the PCR reads in MiXCR, one entry per CDR3 protein. Of hundreds of thousands of distinct CDR3 sequences listed, approximately 12% are singletons. The sequencing here drew on PBMCs, mostly from graft donor cells, taken 360 days after TCRalphabeta/CD19-depleted stem cell transplant. These receptors were collected from a male patient younger than 18 who had a stem cell transplant for acute myeloid leukemia, so the T cells may come from the graft donor.

This clonotype was found many times. The J gene is TRBJ2-3, the V gene TRBV15, with 9 bases fitting TRBD2. Germline V CDR1 and CDR2: LNHNV, YYDKDF (reference sequence). The CDR3 spans 16 residues. J gave up 4 bases and V 0 bases, and 5 bases lay outside the gene matches. This CDR3 reads CATSRDRSGGSDTQYF. The CDR3, as DNA: TGTGCCACCAGCAGAGATCGAAGCGGGGGGTCAGATACGCAGTATTTT.

This clonotype was picked up a small number of times. CDR3 coding DNA: TGCAGTGCTAGAGGACCGACCAATCAGCCCCAGCATTTT. Residues: CSARGPTNQPQHF. The chain recombines TRBV20-1 with TRBJ1-5; D ambiguous. Germline CDR1 reads DFQATT; CDR2 reads SNEGSKA (reference sequence). The CDR3 extends over 13 amino acids. The V and J ends lost 1 base and 3 bases respectively, with 7 bases between them.

Ten or more counts support this clonotype. The chain links TRBV20-1 to TRBJ2-7, with a possible D match to TRBD1 (5 bases). Germline lookup yields CDR1 DFQATT and CDR2 SNEGSKA (reference sequence). With 3 bases removed from V and 3 bases from J, the gap between germline ends came to 12 bases. The CDR3 loop spans 13 amino acids. The chain's CDR3 is CSARPPTGYEQYF. CDR3 DNA: TGCAGTGCTAGGCCCCCCACAGGCTACGAGCAGTACTTC.

A few counts support this clonotype. The chain is built from TRBV28 and TRBJ2-2; 9 bases align to TRBD1. The germline CDR1 and CDR2 sequences are MDHEN and SYDVKM. The CDR3 has 16 residues. V shed 6 bases, J shed 3 bases, and the junction held 8 bases outside the gene matches. CDR3 sequence (DNA): TGTGCCAGCAGCCCCCCGACAGGGGGGTACACCGGGGAGCTGTTTTTT. It translates to CASSPPTGGYTGELFF.

This clonotype was picked up a small number of times. This chain joins TRBV7-8 and TRBJ2-3; TRBD1 matches 8 bases. The germline V gene has CDR1 SGHVS and CDR2 FQNEAQ. V lost 5 bases, J lost 0 bases, and 1 base stayed unmatched. This CDR3 has 14 amino acids. As DNA, the CDR3 is TGTGCCAGCAGCCGACAGGGGAGCACAGATACGCAGTATTTT. It specifies CASSRQGSTDTQYF.

This chain links TRBV20-1 with TRBJ2-2; D is tentatively TRBD1 or TRBD2 (5 bases each). CDR3 length equals 16 residues. The germline V gene encodes CDR1 DFQATT and CDR2 SNEGSKA (reference sequence). Between the trimmed V and J ends, which lost 0 bases and 7 bases, there was a span of 18 bases. For the CDR3, the DNA is TGCAGTGCTAGAGATCCGGGACCTCTGGGAGTCGGGGAGCTGTTTTTT. It specifies CSARDPGPLGVGELFF.

This clonotype has a handful of counts. One junction end does not reproduce the germline sequence, and a read error may be involved. The V and J genes are TRBV18 and TRBJ2-3; 11 bases fit TRBD2. From germline, CDR1 is KGHSH and CDR2 LQKENI. The CDR3 contains 16 residues. CDR3 nucleotide sequence: TGTGCCAGCTCACCGGTAGCGGGAGGGAGCACGGATACGCAGTATTTT. As protein: CASSPVAGGSTDTQYF.

This clonotype was counted a few times. The genes are TRBV18 and TRBJ2-7; the D is unclear. The CDR3 has 14 amino acids. V was pared by 0 bases and J by 0 bases, with 6 bases between. Germline V gene lookup returns CDR1 KGHSH and CDR2 LQKENI. CDR3 sequence (DNA): TGTGCCAGCTCACCACCCCAGGCCTCCTACGAGCAGTACTTC. Translating gives CASSPPQASYEQYF.

The chain is built from TRBV10-1 and TRBJ1-3; no definite D call. There are 15 residues in the CDR3. Trimming removed 6 bases at V and 0 bases at J, with 12 bases between. Germline V gives CDR1 WNHNN, CDR2 SYGVQD (reference sequence). The CDR3: CASSETRSSGNTIYF. In DNA form, the CDR3 reads TGCGCCAGCAGCGAAACACGAAGCTCTGGAAACACCATATATTTT.

The V gene is TRBV18, the J gene TRBJ2-5; D perhaps matches TRBD2 (5 bases). V dropped 5 bases and J dropped 2 bases, with 18 bases sitting between them. The CDR3 extends over 16 amino acids. Germline CDR1 is KGHSH and CDR2 is LQKENI. The CDR3 coding sequence is TGTGCCAGCTCATTCCTCCGGGCTAGCTATCAAGAGACCCAGTACTTC. It encodes CASSFLRASYQETQYF.

This clonotype came up a few times. The chain carries TRBV29-1 and TRBJ1-1, with 10 nucleotides matching TRBD1. The CDR3 loop spans 15 amino acids. V was pared by 6 bases and J by 2 bases, with 9 bases of the junction left unmatched. Germline CDR1 reads SQVTM; CDR2 reads ANQGSEA. CDR3 DNA sequence: TGCAGCGTGGGGGACAGGGGCCGGACAAACACTGAAGCTTTCTTT. Its translation is CSVGDRGRTNTEAFF. Combining the CDR3 with reference TRBV29-1 and TRBJ1-1 gives the whole variable domain SAVISQKPSRDICQRGTSLTIQCQVDSQVTMMFWYRQQPGQSLTLIATANQGSEATYESGFVIDKFPISRPNLTFSTLTVSNMSPEDSSIYLCSVGDRGRTNTEAFFGQGTRLTVV.

The chain has TRBV24-1 and TRBJ2-1; D uncertain. The CDR3 spans 14 residues. V was pared by 3 bases and J by 12 bases, with 17 bases between. CDR1 is KGHDR, CDR2 SFDVKD, per germline. CDR3 region: CATSDLLVWVGQFF. In DNA, the CDR3 is TGTGCCACCAGTGATCTTTTAGTATGGGTGGGGCAGTTCTTC.

Worth noting for this clonotype: An end of the junction does not agree with germline; a read error may underlie this. The chain recombines TRBV12-3 or TRBV12-4 with TRBJ2-3; 8 positions agree with TRBD1. This CDR3 contains 16 residues. CDR3 in amino acids: CASRLETGVRTDTQYF. The CDR3 bases are TGTGCCAGCAGGTTAGAGACAGGGGTTCGCACAGATACGCAGTATTTT.

V is TRBV7-8 and J is TRBJ2-6; 10 nucleotides align to TRBD1. Germline-derived CDR1 and CDR2 are SGHVS and FQNEAQ. The trim removed 0 bases at V and 0 bases at J, leaving 5 bases unmatched. The CDR3 sequence is 19 residues long. The CDR3 here is CASSLAGTGVSSGANVLTF. In DNA form, the CDR3 reads TGTGCCAGCAGCTTAGCAGGGACAGGGGTCAGCTCTGGGGCCAACGTCCTGACTTTC.

This clonotype was counted a few times. The gene calls are TRBV19 and TRBJ2-5, with D tentatively TRBD2 (6 bases). Germline loops: CDR1 LNHDA, CDR2 SQIVND (reference sequence). V lost 4 bases and J lost 2, with 14 bases in between. The CDR3 covers 15 residues. This CDR3 is CASSKIAELQETQYF. CDR3 bases: TGTGCCAGTAGTAAGATAGCGGAGCTGCAAGAGACCCAGTACTTC.

The CDR3 loop reads CASSQVMGYSGRGNEQFF. DNA of the CDR3: TGCGCCAGCAGCCAAGTCATGGGATACAGCGGGAGGGGGAATGAGCAGTTCTTC. This chain joins TRBV4-3 and TRBJ2-1; 10 bases match TRBD2. This CDR3 comprises 18 residues. With 1 base clipped from V and 7 bases from J, the junction kept 13 bases outside the gene matches. Germline CDR1 is LGHNA and CDR2 is YSLEER.